This record concerns one T cell receptor (beta chain) sequence. No antigen is known for it. This sample was included in a study of T-cell memory formation after mild COVID-19. The overall study: Across donors, TCR clusters were largely donor specific. Study-wide results and caveats: Clones shrinking between day 15 and 85 showed a balanced CD4/CD8 split, and those that grew later tilted toward CD4+. CD4+ contracting clones were found mainly in CM and EM, and CD8+ ones in EMRA.

Employing constant-segment primers, 5'RACE generated TCR alpha and TCR beta cDNA libraries bearing sample barcodes and UMIs. TCRdb recomputed calls from the 5' RACE reads with MiXCR, one row per CDR3 protein. The table shows some 320,000 distinct CDR3 sequences, with roughly an eighth occurring only once. This receptor was identified in a man in his late teens or twenties who had mild COVID-19 (a few samples of this study predate the infection). Cell type and time point are not known. The sample consisted of PBMCs or a T cell subset sorted from them (not recorded which).

The CDR3 DNA follows: TGCAGTGCTAGAGATCTCTTTCGGGGAGGGGATTCGGAAAACATTCAGTACTTC. Amino acids: CSARDLFRGGDSENIQYF. This chain connects TRBV20-1 to TRBJ2-4; 7 bases fit TRBD2. This CDR3 spans 18 amino acids. V was clipped by 0 bases and J by 5 bases; unmatched bases: 16. Germline CDR1 is DFQATT and CDR2 is SNEGSKA (reference sequence).